The T cell receptor (beta chain) described here comes from a study of beta chain features in type 1 diabetes. Study-wide points: Shorter TCRB CDR3s, moderately but significantly so, were found in Type 1 diabetes patients in all four CD4+ subsets. For patients, the naive, central memory and Treg TCRB repertoires appeared more alike than for healthy donors. The VDJ junctions of type 1 diabetes patients carried fewer insertions and more deletions.

The entirety of the isolated RNA underwent reverse transcription, so expressed TCRB transcripts were sequenced. Data came from immunoSEQ multiplex PCR; TCRdb stores just in-frame clones and leaves some out. Among 150,000 to 200,000 clones, roughly 60% were seen once, and the ten largest hold about 0.091%. Averaging approximately 110 mL, one heparinised blood draw came from each individual donor. The authors obtained over 98% purity in all sorted populations. As concerns this clone: The antigen remains undetermined.

This CDR3 region has 15 residues. Trimming pared 0 bases from V and 4 bases from J, leaving 10 bases between. CDR1 GTSNPN and CDR2 SVGIG come from the germline V gene (reference sequence). The TCR was taken from a man younger than 40 with type 1 diabetes. The rearrangement joins TRBV30 to TRBJ2-6, with unresolved D. Specimen: naive CD4+ T cells from blood. CDR3 in amino acids: CAWSVSPRGANVLTF. Written as DNA, the CDR3 is TGTGCCTGGAGTGTCAGCCCTCGAGGGGCCAACGTCCTGACTTTC.